The rows below give T cell receptor beta chains drawn from one sample of a study of T cells in placental villitis. TCRdb's table, derived via immunoSEQ multiplex PCR, lists solely in-frame clones and lacks some. The table records roughly 800 clones, about nine tenths of them present only once. The sequencing sample was made of placental tissue containing maternal and fetal cells. The origin of the receptors is a human donor in good health; the placental T cells may come from both mother and fetus. CDR3s include the opening cysteine and the closing phenylalanine or tryptophan.

V gene	CDR3 protein
TRBV9	CASSVAVSSYEQYF
TRBV6-5	CASLTSGAYEQYF
TRBV2	CASKTSGNTGELFF
TRBV27	CASSSLGGREGGNEQYF
TRBV5-6	CASSPSTGTEAFF
TRBV6-6	CASSRGLAGFQETQYF
TRBV28	CASTGWEGSTQYF
TRBV19	CASSIDTSGANVLTF
TRBV9	CASSGGASSYEQYF
TRBV7-6	CASSLDSGRRNEQFF
TRBV29-1	CSALDWNEGPSYNEQFF
TRBV5-1	CASSLVPLVVYNEQFF
TRBV6-2/TRBV6-3	CASSYTNYGYTF
TRBV27	CASSLLRTGAGNEQFF
TRBV5-4	CASSPGGPASYEQYF